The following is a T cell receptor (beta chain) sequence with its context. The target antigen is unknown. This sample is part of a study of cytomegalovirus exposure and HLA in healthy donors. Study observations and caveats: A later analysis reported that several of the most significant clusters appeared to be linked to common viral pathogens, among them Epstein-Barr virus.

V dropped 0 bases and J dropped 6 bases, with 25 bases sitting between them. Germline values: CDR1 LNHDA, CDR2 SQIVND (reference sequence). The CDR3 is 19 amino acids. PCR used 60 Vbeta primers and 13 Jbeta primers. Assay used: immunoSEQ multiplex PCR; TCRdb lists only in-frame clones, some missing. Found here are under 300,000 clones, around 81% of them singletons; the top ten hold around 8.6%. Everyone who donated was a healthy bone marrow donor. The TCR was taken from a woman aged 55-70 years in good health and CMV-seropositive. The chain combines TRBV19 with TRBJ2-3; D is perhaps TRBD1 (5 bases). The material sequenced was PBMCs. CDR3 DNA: TGTGCCAGTAGTATAGATGTGTCTTGGGGCGGCCAGAGGTGGGATACGCAGTATTTT. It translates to CASSIDVSWGGQRWDTQYF.